These T cell receptor beta chains were read from a single sample in a study of OX40 agonist ivuxolimab in advanced cancers. The repertoire was sequenced with immunoSEQ multiplex PCR; TCRdb's copy has only in-frame clones and lacks some. The data show tens of thousands of clones, with 70% to 90% seen just once and approximately 0.25% held by the top ten. The sample in question was CD4+ or CD8+ T cells sorted from blood, obtained in a trial of the OX40 agonist ivuxolimab. The source of these receptors is an adult with an advanced solid tumor such as melanoma, head and neck, liver or kidney cancer. The CDR3 runs from the conserved cysteine through the conserved F or W. A D gene is named only where the DNA matches it firmly. The listing skips clone size in some rows; elsewhere it reads once, few, many or a size class.

D gene	clone size	V gene	J gene	CDR3 protein	CDR3 DNA
.	.	TRBV4-1	TRBJ1-4	CASSGTNEKLFF	TGCGCCAGCAGCGGGACTAATGAAAAACTGTTTTTT
.	.	TRBV6-1	TRBJ2-7	CASSRVGSYEQYF	TGTGCCAGCAGTCGAGTCGGATCTTACGAGCAGTACTTC
TRBD2	.	TRBV28	TRBJ2-7	CASSNSGSQPYEQYF	TGTGCCAGCAGTAATAGCGGGAGCCAGCCCTACGAGCAGTACTTC
.	.	TRBV7-8	TRBJ2-7	CASSFSGTHEQYF	TGTGCCAGCAGCTTTTCGGGGACCCACGAGCAGTACTTC
.	.	TRBV5-1	TRBJ2-7	CASSLARGTGRVHEQYF	TGCGCCAGCAGCTTGGCTCGAGGGACGGGTCGAGTCCACGAGCAGTACTTC
.	.	TRBV11-2	TRBJ2-2	CASSLVRKAGELFF	TGTGCCAGCAGCTTAGTTAGAAAGGCCGGGGAGCTGTTTTTT
.	once	TRBV7-9	TRBJ2-3	CASSLGADTQYF	TGTGCCAGCAGCTTAGGGGCAGATACGCAGTATTTT
TRBD2	.	TRBV12-5	TRBJ2-7	CASGPGLAYEQYF	TGTGCTAGTGGCCCGGGACTAGCCTACGAGCAGTACTTC
TRBD1	.	TRBV6-1	TRBJ2-5	CASSKGTGMVETQYF	TGTGCCAGCAGTAAAGGGACAGGGATGGTCGAGACCCAGTACTTC
.	.	TRBV7-9	TRBJ2-5	CASSLDRRITQETQYF	TGTGCCAGCAGCTTAGATAGGAGAATCACACAAGAGACCCAGTACTTC
TRBD2	.	TRBV7-6	TRBJ2-5	CASSLGGGRARYLQETQYF	TGTGCCAGCAGCTTAGGAGGCGGGAGGGCACGCTATCTCCAAGAGACCCAGTACTTC
TRBD2	.	TRBV19	TRBJ2-1	CASSYLSTSGRGEQFF	TGTGCCAGTAGTTACCTCTCGACTAGCGGGAGGGGTGAGCAGTTCTTC
TRBD1	.	TRBV11-3	TRBJ2-1	CASSLGTGFYNEQFF	TGTGCCAGCAGCTTAGGGACAGGGTTTTACAATGAGCAGTTCTTC
.	.	TRBV19	TRBJ2-3	CASSITPQPDTQYF	TGTGCCAGTAGTATCACTCCCCAACCAGATACGCAGTATTTT
.	.	TRBV11-3	TRBJ2-7	CASSSPGGYEQYF	TGTGCCAGCAGCTCCCCCGGTGGCTACGAGCAGTACTTC
.	once	TRBV2	TRBJ2-7	CASTDWGYEQYF	TGTGCCAGCACGGACTGGGGCTACGAGCAGTACTTC
.	once	TRBV12-5	TRBJ2-1	CASGKEDGDEQFF	TGTGCTAGTGGGAAGGAGGACGGTGATGAGCAGTTCTTC
.	.	TRBV6-5	TRBJ1-2	CASSWTVTAYGYTF	TGTGCCAGCAGTTGGACAGTAACGGCCTATGGCTACACCTTC
.	.	TRBV7-9	TRBJ2-1	CASSLVVGREFF	TGTGCCAGCAGCTTAGTTGTGGGTCGAGAGTTCTTC
TRBD1	.	TRBV4-1	TRBJ2-1	CASSQGQGSSNEQFF	TGCGCCAGCAGCCAGGGACAGGGGAGCTCCAATGAGCAGTTCTTC
TRBD2	.	TRBV5-4	TRBJ2-7	CASSLGGGSRYEQYF	TGTGCCAGCAGCTTGGGGGGCGGGAGTAGATACGAGCAGTACTTC
.	.	TRBV11-2	TRBJ2-1	CASSLAGALNEQFF	TGTGCCAGCAGCTTAGCGGGAGCCCTCAATGAGCAGTTCTTC